This T cell receptor (beta chain) stems from a study of CD8+ T cells in alopecia areata. At the level of the study: Oral tofacitinib (5 to 10 mg twice daily) was administered to treated patients.

PBMCs provided sorted CD4+ and CD8+ T cells. The sequencing template was cDNA reverse transcribed from extracted RNA. The repertoire was sequenced with immunoSEQ multiplex PCR; TCRdb's copy has only in-frame clones and lacks some. The sample carries over 120,000 clones, around 51% recorded once. This TCR was recovered from a human donor with alopecia areata. The specimen was CD4+ T cells sorted from blood, collected at week 0.

The CDR3 is CASSLSGTGDEQYF. The CDR3 DNA sequence: TGTGCCAGCAGCTTAAGTGGGACAGGGGACGAGCAGTACTTC. This rearrangement joins TRBV11-2 to TRBJ2-7, with 10 bases identical to TRBD1. Germline-derived CDR1 and CDR2 are SGHAT and FQNNGV. This CDR3 is 14 amino acids long. V shed 2 bases, J shed 5 bases, and the junction held 3 bases outside the gene matches.